These 21 T cell receptor beta chains came from one sample sequenced in a study of cytomegalovirus exposure and HLA in healthy donors. PCR primers comprised 60 Vbeta and 13 Jbeta primers. Repertoires were generated with immunoSEQ multiplex PCR, while TCRdb's copy carries only in-frame clones and drops some. The top ten hold about 1% of the sample, which has more than 100,000 clones, more than 70% seen once. The sequencing sample was made of PBMCs. The source of these receptors is a woman in her fifties or sixties in good health and CMV-seronegative.

The CDR3: CASSTDRGSTYEQYF. CDR3 bases: TGTGCCAGCAGCACGGACAGGGGGAGCACCTACGAGCAGTACTTC. The rearrangement links TRBV2 to TRBJ2-7; TRBD1 aligns across 10 bases. CDR1 is SNHLY and CDR2 is FYNNEI in the germline V gene. The CDR3 is made up of 15 amino acids. The V gene end was trimmed by 6 bases and the J gene end by 2 bases; junction bases not matched to a gene: 7. Looking up the rest from reference TRBV2 and TRBJ2-7 gives the full variable domain: EPEVTQTPSHQVTQMGQEVILRCVPISNHLYFYWYRQILGQKVEFLVSFYNNEISEKSEIFDDQFSVERPDGSNFTLKIRSTKLEDSAMYFCASSTDRGSTYEQYFGPGTRLTVT.

J is TRBJ2-7 and V is TRBV28; 14 nucleotides line up with TRBD2. The CDR3 spans 15 residues. V was pared by 3 bases and J by 4 bases, with 2 bases of the junction left unmatched. Germline V lookup: CDR1 MDHEN, CDR2 SYDVKM. The CDR3 region has the DNA TGTGCCAGCAGTTTGGGACTAGCGGGGGCATACGAGCAGTACTTC. This translates into CASSLGLAGAYEQYF.

In DNA, the CDR3 is TGTGCCAGCAAATTAGCGGGAGGGATCTACAATGAGCAGTTCTTC. Translated: CASKLAGGIYNEQFF. The J gene is TRBJ2-1, the V gene TRBV2, with TRBD2 identical over 11 bases. Trimming removed 7 bases from V and 3 bases from J; junction bases left unmatched: 5. This CDR3 spans 15 amino acids. Germline CDR1 SNHLY, CDR2 FYNNEI.

The chain couples TRBV30 to TRBJ2-7; 7 bases agree with TRBD1. V trimming: 5 bases; J trimming: 6 bases; junction bases outside the gene matches: 10. CDR3 length: 13 amino acids. Germline V gives CDR1 GTSNPN, CDR2 SVGIG (reference sequence). The CDR3 DNA follows: TGTGCCTGGGTGGCGACAGGGAGTGTCGAGCAGTACTTC. Translation gives CAWVATGSVEQYF.

This clone has only one observation. The rearrangement links TRBV28 to TRBJ2-3; weak D call: TRBD1 (5 bases). The V and J ends lost 2 bases and 3 bases respectively, with 15 bases between them. The CDR3 extends over 16 amino acids. The germline V gene encodes CDR1 MDHEN and CDR2 SYDVKM. CDR3 sequence: CASSLGQGRVTDTQYF. The CDR3 nucleotides are TGTGCCAGCAGTTTAGGTCAGGGCAGGGTTACAGATACGCAGTATTTT.

The chain combines TRBV13 with TRBJ2-7; D remains unclear. V gave up 0 bases and J gave up 2 bases, with 17 bases separating them. The CDR3 spans 17 residues. Germline loops: CDR1 PRHDT, CDR2 FYEKMQ (reference sequence). CDR3 loop: CASSLGLRAYATYEQYF. DNA of the CDR3: TGTGCCAGCAGCTTAGGCCTAAGAGCCTATGCAACCTACGAGCAGTACTTC.

The V gene is TRBV5-1, the J gene TRBJ2-1; D is perhaps TRBD1 (5 bases). The CDR3 covers 15 residues. The V gene's germline CDR1 is SGHRS and CDR2 YFSETQ. V was clipped by 5 bases and J by 9 bases, with 21 bases between them. CDR3 sequence (DNA): TGCGCCAGCAGAATCGTCCAGGACATAATATTTGAGCAGTTCTTC. This encodes CASRIVQDIIFEQFF.

The DNA of the CDR3 is TGTGCCAGCAGCTTAAGGGGGGGGGATCAGCCCCAGCATTTT. Translated: CASSLRGGDQPQHF. The chain recombines TRBV7-3 with TRBJ1-5; the D gene is possibly TRBD1 (5 bases). Germline V lookup: CDR1 SGHTA, CDR2 FQGTGA. Trimming pared 1 base from V and 5 bases from J, leaving 9 bases between. CDR3 length: 14 amino acids.

This clone was counted between two and nine times. CDR3 protein: CASSLARDRSMVSTGELFF. CDR3 nucleotides: TGCGCCAGCAGCTTGGCAAGGGACAGGTCTATGGTATCAACCGGGGAGCTGTTTTTT. The V gene is TRBV5-1, the J gene TRBJ2-2, with TRBD1 matching 8 bases. The CDR3 is 19 amino acids. Per the germline V gene, CDR1 is SGHRS and CDR2 is YFSETQ. The V gene end was trimmed by 0 bases and the J gene end by 5 bases; junction bases not matched to a gene: 15. The complete variable domain, with remaining parts taken from reference TRBV5-1 and TRBJ2-2, reads KAGVTQTPRYLIKTRGQQVTLSCSPISGHRSVSWYQQTPGQGLQFLFEYFSETQRNKGNFPGRFSGRQFSNSRSEMNVSTLELGDSALYLCASSLARDRSMVSTGELFFGEGSRLTVL.

V and J are TRBV15 and TRBJ2-3; a possible D gene is TRBD2 (6 bases). V was pared by 6 bases and J by 2 bases, with 12 bases between. Germline V gene lookup returns CDR1 LNHNV and CDR2 YYDKDF (reference sequence). CDR3 length: 14 residues. The CDR3 sequence is CATRGGGVTDTQYF. The DNA for the CDR3 is TGTGCCACCAGGGGAGGCGGTGTCACAGATACGCAGTATTTT.

This sequence joins TRBV28 and TRBJ1-3; perhaps TRBD1 as D (5 bases). CDR3 length: 14 amino acids. CDR1 is MDHEN, CDR2 SYDVKM, per germline. The V end was cut by 6 bases, the J end by 4 bases, with 13 bases between. In DNA form, the CDR3 reads TGTGCCAGCAGGGTGCAGGGTTCCGGAAACACCATATATTTT. Protein: CASRVQGSGNTIYF.

J is TRBJ2-7 and V is TRBV19; 8 bases map to TRBD1. With 5 bases clipped from V and 7 bases from J, the junction kept 13 bases outside the gene matches. The CDR3 runs to 15 residues. Germline CDR1 is LNHDA and CDR2 is SQIVND (reference sequence). CDR3 in DNA: TGTGCCAGTAGTCCCAGCGCAGGGGGCCCGGGGGAGCAGTACTTC. It is translated as CASSPSAGGPGEQYF.

This clone was found a few times. The chain links TRBV5-1 to TRBJ2-5; D unclear. Germline CDR1 SGHRS, CDR2 YFSETQ. V lost 1 base, J lost 2 bases, and 12 bases lay in between. This CDR3 spans 15 amino acids. The CDR3 DNA follows: TGCGCCAGCAGCTTGTGGAGCGAAGAACAAGAGACCCAGTACTTC. Translation: CASSLWSEEQETQYF.

The chain combines TRBV2 with TRBJ1-6, with a possible D match to TRBD1 (5 bases). This CDR3 is built from 15 residues. In germline, CDR1 is SNHLY, CDR2 FYNNEI. The V and J ends lost 7 bases and 8 bases respectively, with 18 bases between them. CDR3 DNA sequence: TGTGCCAGCACAAGGGACGCGGGACCTTATTCACCCCTCCACTTT. Its translation: CASTRDAGPYSPLHF.

The chain links TRBV2 to TRBJ2-7; 7 nucleotides align to TRBD1. The CDR3 runs 17 residues. The V segment lost 6 bases and the J segment 0 bases; nucleotides outside the gene matches: 14. CDR1 and CDR2 from the germline V gene are SNHLY and FYNNEI. Here the CDR3 DNA reads TGTGCCAGCAGGGGACAGCCACGCAAGCGGACCTCCTACGAGCAGTACTTC. Translating gives CASRGQPRKRTSYEQYF. The full variable domain, completed using reference TRBV2 and TRBJ2-7, is EPEVTQTPSHQVTQMGQEVILRCVPISNHLYFYWYRQILGQKVEFLVSFYNNEISEKSEIFDDQFSVERPDGSNFTLKIRSTKLEDSAMYFCASRGQPRKRTSYEQYFGPGTRLTVT.

The chain joins TRBV6-5 to TRBJ1-4; D remains unclear. With 6 bases removed from V and 7 bases from J, the gap between germline ends came to 18 bases. The germline CDR1 and CDR2 sequences are MNHEY and SVGAGI. The CDR3 runs 15 residues. Written as DNA, the CDR3 is TGTGCCAGCAGGCCTTTTTCCGTGAGGGCTGAAAAACTGTTTTTT. It codes for CASRPFSVRAEKLFF.

The chain combines TRBV10-3 with TRBJ1-1; 7 nucleotides match TRBD1. The V gene end was trimmed by 5 bases and the J gene end by 8 bases; junction bases not matched to a gene: 2. The CDR3 has 11 amino acids. Germline V CDR1 and CDR2: ENHRY, SYGVKD. The CDR3 DNA sequence: TGTGCCATCAGTCAGGGACAGGAAGCTTTCTTT. It encodes CAISQGQEAFF.

The chain uses TRBV7-2 and TRBJ1-5; no clear D gene. Germline CDR1 and CDR2: SGHTA and FQGNSA. This CDR3 has 12 residues. The V gene lost 0 bases and the J gene lost 9 bases, with 6 bases spanning the gap. The CDR3 bases are TGTGCCAGCAGCTTAGCGAACGGGCCCCAGCATTTT. Its protein is CASSLANGPQHF.

The CDR3 sequence is CASSPLGGVAGGEGTEAFF. As DNA, the CDR3 is TGTGCCAGCAGTCCCCTGGGGGGTGTGGCAGGGGGCGAGGGCACTGAAGCTTTCTTT. The genes are TRBV27 and TRBJ1-1, with TRBD1 matching 8 bases. Trimming took 5 bases from V and 4 from J; bases not matched to a gene: 21. Germline V gives CDR1 MNHEY, CDR2 SMNVEV (reference sequence). There are 19 residues in the CDR3.

The chain has TRBV6-1 and TRBJ2-1; 8 bases are a match to TRBD1. Germline lookup yields CDR1 MNHNS and CDR2 SASEGT. This CDR3 is 15 amino acids long. V was pared by 7 bases and J by 9 bases, with 14 bases of the junction left unmatched. In DNA, the CDR3 is TGTGCCAGCAACCGACCGGGACAGGTCGTTTCTGAGCAGTTCTTC. Its translation: CASNRPGQVVSEQFF.

The chain links TRBV30 to TRBJ2-7; D is perhaps TRBD2 (5 bases). V lost 4 bases and J lost 6, with 19 bases in between. This CDR3 spans 14 amino acids. Per the germline V gene, CDR1 is GTSNPN and CDR2 is SVGIG (reference sequence). The CDR3, as DNA: TGTGCCTGGAATGGTGCACAAGAACGGGGCGAGCAGTACTTC. It encodes CAWNGAQERGEQYF.